A selection of T cell receptor beta chains follows, all from one sample in a study of blood T cell repertoires in COVID-19. Sequenced by immunoSEQ multiplex PCR; TCRdb stores in-frame clones only, minus some. The sample has under 250,000 clones, 80% to 90% seen once; the top ten hold about 9.9%. Sequencing used peripheral blood. Receptors originate from a man in his forties or fifties with COVID-19, enrolled during active disease. Each CDR3 is given with its conserved first and last residue. Each record gives: CDR3 protein, CDR3 DNA, V gene, J gene, CDR3 length, clone size, D gene. The D gene is left open where the match is weak. The listing skips clone size in some rows; elsewhere it reads once, few, many or a size class.

CDR3 protein: CASSSRRVLTNTEAFF; CDR3 DNA: TGTGCCAGCAGCTCGCGCAGGGTCTTAACGAACACTGAAGCTTTCTTT; V gene: TRBV11-1; J gene: TRBJ1-1; CDR3 length: 16; clone size: NA; D gene: NA
CDR3 protein: CASSPLAGATYEQYF; CDR3 DNA: TGTGCCAGCAGCCCTCTAGCGGGAGCCACCTACGAGCAGTACTTC; V gene: TRBV7-2; J gene: TRBJ2-7; CDR3 length: 15; clone size: once; D gene: TRBD2
CDR3 protein: CASSPSEEDTEAFF; CDR3 DNA: TGTGCCAGCAGCCCCTCCGAAGAGGACACTGAAGCTTTCTTT; V gene: TRBV13; J gene: TRBJ1-1; CDR3 length: 14; clone size: NA; D gene: NA
CDR3 protein: CSVGQGVEQYF; CDR3 DNA: TGCAGCGTGGGACAGGGGGTCGAGCAGTACTTC; V gene: TRBV29-1; J gene: TRBJ2-7; CDR3 length: 11; clone size: NA; D gene: TRBD1
CDR3 protein: CASSLSGGYTF; CDR3 DNA: TGTGCCAGCAGTTTATCCGGGGGCTACACCTTC; V gene: TRBV28; J gene: TRBJ1-2; CDR3 length: 11; clone size: NA; D gene: NA
CDR3 protein: CASETDNNEKLFF; CDR3 DNA: TGTGCCAGCGAGACGGACAATAATGAAAAACTGTTTTTT; V gene: TRBV12-3/TRBV12-4; J gene: TRBJ1-4; CDR3 length: 13; clone size: NA; D gene: NA
CDR3 protein: CATSDFPNSTEAFF; CDR3 DNA: TGTGCCACCAGTGATTTCCCGAACAGCACTGAAGCTTTCTTT; V gene: TRBV24-1; J gene: TRBJ1-1; CDR3 length: 14; clone size: few; D gene: NA
CDR3 protein: CASSFLGGGEAKNIQYF; CDR3 DNA: TGTGCCAGCAGTTTTCTCGGGGGAGGGGAAGCCAAAAACATTCAGTACTTC; V gene: TRBV28; J gene: TRBJ2-4; CDR3 length: 17; clone size: NA; D gene: TRBD2
CDR3 protein: CASSYEQNYGYTF; CDR3 DNA: TGTGCCAGCAGCTATGAACAGAACTATGGCTACACCTTC; V gene: TRBV5-8; J gene: TRBJ1-2; CDR3 length: 13; clone size: once; D gene: NA
CDR3 protein: CASSFSEGSSGNTIYF; CDR3 DNA: TGTGCCAGCAGCTTCTCCGAGGGAAGTTCGGGAAACACCATATATTTT; V gene: TRBV7-2; J gene: TRBJ1-3; CDR3 length: 16; clone size: NA; D gene: NA
CDR3 protein: CASTRSTTQYF; CDR3 DNA: TGTGCCAGCACCAGGTCCACAACGCAGTATTTT; V gene: TRBV2; J gene: TRBJ2-3; CDR3 length: 11; clone size: NA; D gene: NA
CDR3 protein: CASSQEGGYGYTF; CDR3 DNA: TGTGCCAGCAGCCAAGAGGGAGGCTATGGCTACACCTTC; V gene: TRBV3-1/TRBV3-2; J gene: TRBJ1-2; CDR3 length: 13; clone size: NA; D gene: NA
CDR3 protein: CASSILWRTGATNEKLFF; CDR3 DNA: TGTGCCAGTAGTATATTGTGGCGGACAGGGGCAACTAATGAAAAACTGTTTTTT; V gene: TRBV19; J gene: TRBJ1-4; CDR3 length: 18; clone size: NA; D gene: TRBD1
CDR3 protein: CASSLGTGSETQYF; CDR3 DNA: TGTGCCAGCAGCTTAGGGACAGGATCAGAGACCCAGTACTTC; V gene: TRBV11-1; J gene: TRBJ2-5; CDR3 length: 14; clone size: few; D gene: TRBD1
CDR3 protein: CASSRDSPYEQYF; CDR3 DNA: TGTGCCAGTAGTAGGGACAGTCCCTACGAGCAGTACTTC; V gene: TRBV19; J gene: TRBJ2-7; CDR3 length: 13; clone size: NA; D gene: TRBD1
CDR3 protein: CASSRGNYGYTF; CDR3 DNA: TGTGCCAGCAGCAGGGGGAACTATGGCTACACCTTC; V gene: TRBV12-3/TRBV12-4; J gene: TRBJ1-2; CDR3 length: 12; clone size: NA; D gene: TRBD1
CDR3 protein: CASSEGEGQGNSPLHF; CDR3 DNA: TGTGCCAGCAGTGAGGGGGAGGGACAGGGAAATTCACCCCTCCACTTT; V gene: TRBV2; J gene: TRBJ1-6; CDR3 length: 16; clone size: NA; D gene: TRBD1
CDR3 protein: CASSRSGGLSAWEQYF; CDR3 DNA: TGTGCCAGCTCACGAAGCGGGGGACTTTCCGCTTGGGAGCAGTACTTC; V gene: TRBV18; J gene: TRBJ2-7; CDR3 length: 16; clone size: NA; D gene: TRBD2
CDR3 protein: CASSLGATPSYNEQFF; CDR3 DNA: TGTGCTAGCAGCTTAGGGGCGACACCCTCCTACAATGAGCAGTTCTTC; V gene: TRBV7-7; J gene: TRBJ2-1; CDR3 length: 16; clone size: NA; D gene: NA
CDR3 protein: CASSHSRSTEAFF; CDR3 DNA: TGTGCCAGCAGCCATTCGAGGAGCACTGAAGCTTTCTTT; V gene: TRBV3-1/TRBV3-2; J gene: TRBJ1-1; CDR3 length: 13; clone size: NA; D gene: NA
CDR3 protein: CASTRMSYEQYF; CDR3 DNA: TGTGCCAGCACTAGAATGTCCTACGAGCAGTACTTC; V gene: TRBV28; J gene: TRBJ2-7; CDR3 length: 12; clone size: NA; D gene: NA
CDR3 protein: CASSVGQDQETQYF; CDR3 DNA: TGTGCCAGCAGCGTCGGACAGGATCAAGAGACCCAGTACTTC; V gene: TRBV7-2; J gene: TRBJ2-5; CDR3 length: 14; clone size: NA; D gene: TRBD1
CDR3 protein: CASSPGATGGQETQYF; CDR3 DNA: TGTGCCAGCTCACCGGGGGCGACAGGGGGCCAAGAGACCCAGTACTTC; V gene: TRBV18; J gene: TRBJ2-5; CDR3 length: 16; clone size: NA; D gene: TRBD1
CDR3 protein: CASSYRFKAPYEQYF; CDR3 DNA: TGTGCCAGCAGTTATCGGTTTAAAGCTCCCTACGAGCAGTACTTC; V gene: TRBV6-6; J gene: TRBJ2-7; CDR3 length: 15; clone size: NA; D gene: NA
CDR3 protein: CASSIPGLDNSPLHF; CDR3 DNA: TGTGCCAGCAGTATCCCAGGGTTAGATAATTCACCCCTCCACTTT; V gene: TRBV2; J gene: TRBJ1-6; CDR3 length: 15; clone size: NA; D gene: NA
CDR3 protein: CASSPRTSGRDTQYF; CDR3 DNA: TGTGCCAGCAGCCCCCGGACTAGCGGGAGGGATACGCAGTATTTT; V gene: TRBV7-6; J gene: TRBJ2-3; CDR3 length: 15; clone size: NA; D gene: TRBD2
CDR3 protein: CASSSQGGFNEQYF; CDR3 DNA: TGTGCCAGCAGTTCGCAGGGGGGATTCAACGAGCAGTACTTC; V gene: TRBV28; J gene: TRBJ2-7; CDR3 length: 14; clone size: NA; D gene: NA
CDR3 protein: CASSTLTGGLGGYTF; CDR3 DNA: TGTGCCAGCAGTACCCTCACAGGGGGCTTAGGGGGCTACACCTTC; V gene: TRBV6-5; J gene: TRBJ1-2; CDR3 length: 15; clone size: NA; D gene: TRBD1
CDR3 protein: CASRIRSQGNQRETQYF; CDR3 DNA: TGTGCCAGCAGGATCCGGTCACAGGGGAATCAGCGAGAGACCCAGTACTTC; V gene: TRBV2; J gene: TRBJ2-5; CDR3 length: 17; clone size: NA; D gene: TRBD1
CDR3 protein: CASSFGQGKQETQYF; CDR3 DNA: TGTGCCAGCAGCTTCGGGCAGGGAAAACAAGAGACCCAGTACTTC; V gene: TRBV11-2; J gene: TRBJ2-5; CDR3 length: 15; clone size: NA; D gene: NA
CDR3 protein: CASSVSSDHTDTQYF; CDR3 DNA: TGTGCCAGCAGCGTAAGTAGCGACCACACAGATACGCAGTATTTT; V gene: TRBV9; J gene: TRBJ2-3; CDR3 length: 15; clone size: NA; D gene: NA
CDR3 protein: CASSISAGQGSYEQYF; CDR3 DNA: TGTGCCAGTAGTATTTCGGCAGGACAGGGGTCCTACGAGCAGTACTTC; V gene: TRBV19; J gene: TRBJ2-7; CDR3 length: 16; clone size: NA; D gene: TRBD1
CDR3 protein: CASGRGPGGTYEQYF; CDR3 DNA: TGTGCTAGTGGCCGCGGCCCGGGAGGGACCTACGAGCAGTACTTC; V gene: TRBV12-5; J gene: TRBJ2-7; CDR3 length: 15; clone size: NA; D gene: TRBD2
CDR3 protein: CASSHTTGGDHEQFF; CDR3 DNA: TGCGCCAGCAGCCACACGACAGGGGGCGATCATGAGCAGTTCTTC; V gene: TRBV4-3; J gene: TRBJ2-1; CDR3 length: 15; clone size: NA; D gene: TRBD1
CDR3 protein: CASSLARTSGNTGELFF; CDR3 DNA: TGTGCCAGCAGCTTGGCCCGGACTAGCGGGAACACCGGGGAGCTGTTTTTT; V gene: TRBV5-6; J gene: TRBJ2-2; CDR3 length: 17; clone size: NA; D gene: TRBD2
CDR3 protein: CASSVDIEAFF; CDR3 DNA: TGTGCCAGCAGCGTTGACATTGAAGCTTTCTTT; V gene: TRBV7-9; J gene: TRBJ1-1; CDR3 length: 11; clone size: NA; D gene: NA
CDR3 protein: CASSPTGWGEQYF; CDR3 DNA: TGTGCCAGCAGTCCTACAGGGTGGGGCGAGCAGTACTTC; V gene: TRBV6-5; J gene: TRBJ2-7; CDR3 length: 13; clone size: NA; D gene: NA
CDR3 protein: CASRLDRFGEKLFF; CDR3 DNA: TGCGCCAGCAGGCTGGACAGGTTCGGAGAAAAACTGTTTTTT; V gene: TRBV5-1; J gene: TRBJ1-4; CDR3 length: 14; clone size: many; D gene: TRBD1
CDR3 protein: CATTVGVNEKLFF; CDR3 DNA: TGTGCCACGACGGTCGGGGTTAATGAAAAACTGTTTTTT; V gene: TRBV10-3; J gene: TRBJ1-4; CDR3 length: 13; clone size: NA; D gene: NA
CDR3 protein: CAISDINYGYTF; CDR3 DNA: TGTGCCATCAGTGACATCAACTATGGCTACACCTTC; V gene: TRBV10-3; J gene: TRBJ1-2; CDR3 length: 12; clone size: NA; D gene: NA
CDR3 protein: CATSDRNSGANVLTF; CDR3 DNA: TGTGCCACCAGTGACAGAAACTCTGGGGCCAACGTCCTGACTTTC; V gene: TRBV24-1; J gene: TRBJ2-6; CDR3 length: 15; clone size: NA; D gene: NA
CDR3 protein: CASSPLGRRTGQETQYF; CDR3 DNA: TGTGCCAGTAGTCCCCTAGGGAGGAGGACAGGCCAAGAGACCCAGTACTTC; V gene: TRBV19; J gene: TRBJ2-5; CDR3 length: 17; clone size: NA; D gene: NA
CDR3 protein: CAISEKGAQGETQYF; CDR3 DNA: TGTGCCATCAGTGAGAAGGGGGCCCAGGGGGAGACCCAGTACTTC; V gene: TRBV10-3; J gene: TRBJ2-5; CDR3 length: 15; clone size: NA; D gene: TRBD1
CDR3 protein: CASSSQAGAAGELFF; CDR3 DNA: TGTGCCAGCAGCTCTCAAGCGGGAGCTGCCGGGGAGCTGTTTTTT; V gene: TRBV7-8; J gene: TRBJ2-2; CDR3 length: 15; clone size: NA; D gene: TRBD2
CDR3 protein: CAWSKREQGEQYF; CDR3 DNA: TGTGCCTGGAGTAAGAGGGAGCAAGGTGAGCAGTACTTC; V gene: TRBV30; J gene: TRBJ2-7; CDR3 length: 13; clone size: NA; D gene: NA
CDR3 protein: CASSLGGEGNTIYF; CDR3 DNA: TGTGCCAGCAGCTTAGGGGGGGAAGGAAACACCATATATTTT; V gene: TRBV7-9; J gene: TRBJ1-3; CDR3 length: 14; clone size: NA; D gene: NA
CDR3 protein: CASSPGIQETQYF; CDR3 DNA: TGTGCCAGCTCACCCGGGATACAAGAGACCCAGTACTTC; V gene: TRBV18; J gene: TRBJ2-5; CDR3 length: 13; clone size: NA; D gene: NA
CDR3 protein: CASSEVTGVVDGYTF; CDR3 DNA: TGTGCCAGCAGTGAAGTGACAGGGGTGGTTGATGGCTACACCTTC; V gene: TRBV6-1; J gene: TRBJ1-2; CDR3 length: 15; clone size: few; D gene: TRBD1
CDR3 protein: CASAAGFFGYNEQFF; CDR3 DNA: TGTGCCAGCGCCGCAGGGTTTTTCGGATACAATGAGCAGTTCTTC; V gene: TRBV11-2; J gene: TRBJ2-1; CDR3 length: 15; clone size: NA; D gene: NA